Presented here are 20 T cell receptor beta chains from one specimen sequenced in a study of patients and donors after allogeneic stem cell transplantation. In TCRdb, the RT-PCR reads were re-called with MiXCR into one record per CDR3 protein. The sample records about a million distinct CDR3 sequences, about a sixth being singletons. Sequencing was done on a sample of blood, either unsorted or a sorted T cell fraction (not recorded which). The receptors were sampled from a human donor who was either an allogeneic HSCT recipient or a stem cell or donor lymphocyte infusion donor (not recorded which). It is not recorded whose cells these are; they may come from a transplant donor.

This clonotype showed up just a few times. The chain employs TRBV4-1 and TRBJ1-2; D is possibly TRBD1 (5 bases). Per the germline V gene, CDR1 is MGHRA and CDR2 is YSYEKL. The V end lost 1 base, the J end lost 2 bases, and 11 bases lay between the germline ends. The CDR3 consists of 15 residues. Here the CDR3 reads CASSQVGRANYGYTF. In nucleotides, the CDR3 is TGCGCCAGCAGCCAAGTTGGCAGGGCGAACTATGGCTACACCTTC.

This chain uses TRBV12-3 or TRBV12-4 with TRBJ2-3; D is possibly TRBD2 (5 bases). The V end lost 4 bases, the J end lost 5 bases, and 13 bases lay between the germline ends. This CDR3 has 14 amino acids. CDR3 amino acids: CASSWERRGDTQYF. CDR3 bases: TGTGCCAGCAGTTGGGAGCGACGGGGAGATACGCAGTATTTT.

There are many counts of this clonotype. The rearrangement joins TRBV15 to TRBJ2-1; D may correspond to TRBD1 or TRBD2 (5 bases each). The germline V gene encodes CDR1 LNHNV and CDR2 YYDKDF (reference sequence). There are 17 residues in the CDR3. The germline V and J ends were trimmed by 0 bases and 0 bases, with 12 bases remaining between them. The CDR3 spells CATSRDRGTSSYNEQFF. The CDR3 coding sequence is TGTGCCACCAGCAGAGATAGGGGAACTAGCTCCTACAATGAGCAGTTCTTC.

Only a few counts were recorded for this clonotype. The J gene is TRBJ2-7, the V gene TRBV5-1; no clear D gene. Germline CDR1 and CDR2: SGHRS and YFSETQ. V lost 3 bases to trimming and J lost 3 bases, with 10 bases between them. CDR3 length equals 13 residues. As DNA, the CDR3 is TGCGCCAGCAGCTCAGGCCCCCTCTACGAGCAGTACTTC. As protein: CASSSGPLYEQYF.

This clonotype was counted between two and nine times. The CDR3 protein is CASSRDGGADTQYF. Written as DNA, the CDR3 is TGTGCCAGCAGCCGGGACGGTGGCGCAGATACGCAGTATTTT. The rearrangement joins TRBV6-1 to TRBJ2-3; possibly TRBD1 or TRBD2 for D (5 bases each). This CDR3 region has 14 residues. V lost 6 bases and J 4 bases, leaving 14 bases between the germline ends. Germline V CDR1 and CDR2: MNHNS, SASEGT.

The chain combines TRBV11-3 with TRBJ2-3; perhaps D is TRBD1 or TRBD2 (5 bases each). The germline CDR1 and CDR2 sequences are SGHNT and YENEEA. Between the trimmed V and J ends, which lost 4 bases and 4 bases, there was a span of 12 bases. This CDR3 comprises 14 residues. In DNA form, the CDR3 reads TGTGCCAGCAGCTCAGGGTCGGGGCCAGATACGCAGTATTTT. This gives the protein CASSSGSGPDTQYF. Together with reference TRBV11-3 and TRBJ2-3, the CDR3 gives the full variable domain: EAGVVQSPRYKIIEKKQPVAFWCNPISGHNTLYWYLQNLGQGPELLIRYENEEAVDDSQLPKDRFSAERLKGVDSTLKIQPAELGDSAVYLCASSSGSGPDTQYFGPGTRLTVL.

This clonotype has more than one count but fewer than ten. The chain employs TRBV30 and TRBJ2-7; 8 bases map to TRBD1. The CDR3 extends over 13 amino acids. Germline V lookup: CDR1 GTSNPN, CDR2 SVGIG (reference sequence). V lost 4 bases, J lost 6 bases, and 8 bases stayed unmatched. CDR3 coding DNA: TGTGCCTGGACTTGGACAGGGTTCGGCGAGCAGTACTTC. Translation gives CAWTWTGFGEQYF.

This chain connects TRBV12-3 or TRBV12-4 to TRBJ2-2, with D tentatively TRBD1 (5 bases). The CDR3 sequence is 15 residues long. Trimming took 8 bases from V and 5 from J, leaving 18 bases between them. The CDR3 coding sequence is TGTGCCAGCCAGGCAGGGCCAACCTGGACCGGGGAGCTGTTTTTT. Translated, it gives CASQAGPTWTGELFF.

In its sample, this clonotype was seen a few times. The chain couples TRBV20-1 to TRBJ1-3, with TRBD1 as a possible D gene (5 bases). The CDR3 covers 15 residues. The germline V and J ends were trimmed by 1 base and 1 base, with 11 bases remaining between them. Germline V CDR1 and CDR2: DFQATT, SNEGSKA (reference sequence). This chain's CDR3 is CSARAPGDSGNTIYF. The DNA for the CDR3 is TGCAGTGCTAGAGCCCCGGGGGATTCTGGAAACACCATATATTTT.

The chain has TRBV9 and TRBJ1-2; no reliable D call. Germline V gene data show CDR1 as SGDLS and CDR2 as YYNGEE. The length of the CDR3 is 12 residues. Trimming stripped 0 bases from V and 7 bases from J, with 7 bases between. The CDR3 sequence: CASSVGIGGYTF. The CDR3 bases are TGTGCCAGCAGCGTAGGGATAGGTGGCTACACCTTC. Complete variable domain (other parts from reference TRBV9 and TRBJ1-2): DSGVTQTPKHLITATGQRVTLRCSPRSGDLSVYWYQQSLDQGLQFLIQYYNGEERAKGNILERFSAQQFPDLHSELNLSSLELGDSALYFCASSVGIGGYTFGSGTRLTVV.

Only a few counts were recorded for this clonotype. V and J are TRBV6-1 and TRBJ1-2, with D tentatively TRBD1 (5 bases). This CDR3 region has 14 residues. The ends were cut back, 8 bases at V and 7 bases at J, with 20 bases in the middle. The germline V gene encodes CDR1 MNHNS and CDR2 SASEGT. The CDR3 nucleotides are TGTGCCAGCCACGGGCCGGTCAAGAGGGGTGGCTACACCTTC. It is translated as CASHGPVKRGGYTF.

The rearrangement joins TRBV5-1 to TRBJ2-2, with D perhaps assigned TRBD1 or TRBD2 (6 bases each). This CDR3 contains 18 residues. Trimming left V 4 bases short and J 2 bases short, with 21 bases between. Germline CDR1 and CDR2: SGHRS and YFSETQ. The CDR3 here is CASSRTGMGGPNTGELFF. CDR3 sequence (DNA): TGCGCCAGCAGCCGGACCGGGATGGGGGGCCCCAACACCGGGGAGCTGTTTTTT.

This clonotype was seen repeatedly, ten times or more. The genes are TRBV20-1 and TRBJ1-4; 8 nucleotides align to TRBD1. Germline CDR1 is DFQATT and CDR2 is SNEGSKA (reference sequence). This CDR3 is 13 amino acids long. The CDR3: CSPEDRVNEKLFF. In DNA form, the CDR3 reads TGCAGCCCCGAGGACAGGGTGAATGAAAAACTGTTTTTT.

There are a few counts of this clonotype. The rearrangement links TRBV24-1 to TRBJ2-4; 7 positions match TRBD2. The V gene's germline CDR1 is KGHDR and CDR2 SFDVKD. V lost 3 bases, J lost 6 bases, and 4 bases stayed unmatched. This CDR3 spans 14 amino acids. The CDR3 bases are TGTGCCACCAGTGATCCTTTAGCGGGAAACATTCAGTACTTC. Translation gives CATSDPLAGNIQYF.

The chain combines TRBV6-2 or TRBV6-3 with TRBJ2-1; 10 bases are shared with TRBD2. Germline CDR1 is MNHEY and CDR2 is SVGEGT. This CDR3 contains 21 residues. Trimming at V came to 2 bases and at J to 2 bases, leaving 18 bases not matched to a gene. CDR3 sequence reads: CASSYADGFRAGGPAYNEQFF. DNA of the CDR3: TGTGCCAGCAGTTACGCGGATGGGTTTCGAGCGGGGGGGCCTGCCTACAATGAGCAGTTCTTC.

The V call is TRBV9, the J call TRBJ2-5; the D is unclear. V lost 2 bases, J lost 0 bases, and 14 bases lay in between. CDR1 SGDLS and CDR2 YYNGEE come from the germline V gene. The CDR3 has 16 residues. In DNA, the CDR3 is TGTGCCAGCAGCGTCATGAGCACAACGTACCAAGAGACCCAGTACTTC. This gives the protein CASSVMSTTYQETQYF.

The chain carries TRBV11-1 and TRBJ2-7; D call uncertain. CDR3 length: 14 amino acids. The V end was cut by 5 bases, the J end by 6 bases, with 17 bases between. In germline, CDR1 is SGHAT, CDR2 FQDESV (reference sequence). CDR3 nucleotide sequence: TGTGCCAGCAGCCCTCCTAGGGCCTTTACCGAGCAGTACTTC. It encodes CASSPPRAFTEQYF.

In its sample, this clonotype was seen a few times. The chain has TRBV6-5 and TRBJ2-7; no clear D gene. Trimming shortened V by 0 bases and J by 0 bases, and 9 bases separated the two germline ends. Germline V lookup: CDR1 MNHEY, CDR2 SVGAGI. CDR3 length equals 15 residues. The CDR3, as DNA: TGTGCCAGCAGTTACTCTAACTACCGCTCCTACGAGCAGTACTTC. This gives the protein CASSYSNYRSYEQYF.

A few counts support this clonotype. The chain has TRBV5-1 and TRBJ2-2, with TRBD1 matching 8 bases. J was trimmed by 4 bases and V by 0 bases; bases with no gene match: 2. From germline, CDR1 is SGHRS and CDR2 YFSETQ. The CDR3 loop spans 15 amino acids. The CDR3 DNA sequence: TGCGCCAGCAGCTTGGACAGGGGGACCACCGGGGAGCTGTTTTTT. This encodes CASSLDRGTTGELFF.

The rearrangement uses TRBV29-1 and TRBJ1-1, with D perhaps matching TRBD1 (6 bases). The CDR3 sequence is 15 residues long. Trimming removed 6 bases at V and 0 bases at J, with 17 bases between. Germline V gives CDR1 SQVTM, CDR2 ANQGSEA. Written as DNA, the CDR3 is TGCAGCGTCCAAATGGGGGGGCGGTTGAACACTGAAGCTTTCTTT. It yields the protein CSVQMGGRLNTEAFF.